A selection of T cell receptor beta chains follows, all from one sample in a study of T cell repertoires in cytomegalovirus infection. A single record per CDR3 protein comes from TCRdb applying MiXCR to the reads. The sample gives about a million distinct CDR3 sequences, approximately 31% of which show up once; 13% is in the top ten. What these receptors recognize is not known. This specimen was cultured CD8+ T cells from PBMCs, taken from culture after CMV antigen stimulation. Receptor source: a human donor in good health (CMV status not recorded). Some clones in this sample may be carry-over from other donors' samples. CDR3s include the opening cysteine and the closing phenylalanine or tryptophan. D genes are given only for firm matches. A clone size is listed for some rows: how often the clone was seen (once, few, many), or a class if it is expanded.

clone_size	j_call	d_call	cdr3_length	v_call	cdr3_nt	cdr3_aa
once	TRBJ1-2	.	15	TRBV5-1	TGCGCCAGCAGCTTGGAGTGGGGTTCCAACTATGGCTACACCTTC	CASSLEWGSNYGYTF
.	TRBJ1-6	.	15	TRBV6-5	TGTGCCAGCAGTTACGTTTGGGCAGATAATTCACCCCTCCACTTT	CASSYVWADNSPLHF
.	TRBJ2-7	TRBD1	14	TRBV5-4	TGTGCCAGCAGCGTCCCGGACAGGGGGCTGGAGCAGTACTTC	CASSVPDRGLEQYF
.	TRBJ1-2	.	17	TRBV20-1	TGCAGTGCTAGAGATCTCCGGACGGGGTTTAATAACTATGGCTACACCTTC	CSARDLRTGFNNYGYTF
few	TRBJ1-3	.	16	TRBV5-5	TGTGCCAGCAGCTTCCCCGTCGAGGGGAATGGAAACACCATATATTTT	CASSFPVEGNGNTIYF
.	TRBJ2-7	.	16	TRBV12-3/TRBV12-4	TGTGCCAGCAGTTTCGGTGGGGGACTCCGCTCCTACGAGCAGTACTTC	CASSFGGGLRSYEQYF
few	TRBJ1-4	.	14	TRBV7-9	TGTGCCAGCAGCCCCATTGTGGGCCGAGAAAAACTGTTTTTT	CASSPIVGREKLFF
few	TRBJ2-5	TRBD1	14	TRBV11-3	TGTGCCAGCAGCTACAGGGGTATGGGGGAGACCCAGTACTTC	CASSYRGMGETQYF
.	TRBJ2-2	.	14	TRBV5-4	TGTGCCAGCAGCGACACGGACACCACCGGGGAGATGTTTTTT	CASSDTDTTGEMFF
.	TRBJ1-1	.	13	TRBV5-1	TGCACCAGCAGCCGAGAGAGAGTGACTGAAGCTTTCTTT	CTSSRERVTEAFF
.	TRBJ1-2	.	10	TRBV6-2/TRBV6-3	TGTGCCACCATGGGATATGGCTACACCTTC	CATMGYGYTF
few	TRBJ2-5	.	14	TRBV7-9	TGTGCCAGCAGCTTAGTCGCGTACCAAGAGACCCAGTACTTC	CASSLVAYQETQYF
few	TRBJ1-2	.	15	TRBV6-2/TRBV6-3	TGTGCCAGCAGACCGACAGGAGCAGGAGACTATGGCTACACCTTC	CASRPTGAGDYGYTF
many	TRBJ2-5	TRBD2	16	TRBV7-2	TGTGCCAGCAGCTCTATAGCGGGAAATGCTCCAGAGACCCAGTACTTC	CASSSIAGNAPETQYF
few	TRBJ2-7	.	14	TRBV20-1	TGCAGTGCTACCCAACAAGTCAGCTCCTACGAGCAGTACTTC	CSATQQVSSYEQYF
few	TRBJ1-4	.	14	TRBV6-5	TGTGCCAGCAGTTACTCAGGGGATCATAAAAAACTGTTTTTT	CASSYSGDHKKLFF
.	TRBJ1-2	.	14	TRBV7-9	TGTGCCAGCAGCTCCCTCCCAGGGCGCTATGGCTACACCTTC	CASSSLPGRYGYTF
few	TRBJ1-5	.	16	TRBV15	TGTGCCACCAGCAGAGATCGGTCGTCGGGCAATCAGCCCCAGCATTTT	CATSRDRSSGNQPQHF
few	TRBJ1-4	.	15	TRBV4-2	TGTGCCAGCAGCCAAGGGGGGGGGTTAAATGAAAAACTGTTTTTT	CASSQGGGLNEKLFF
.	TRBJ2-2	TRBD1	16	TRBV5-8	TGTGCCAGCAGCCAGACGACAGGGGTTAACACCGGGGAGCTGTTTTTT	CASSQTTGVNTGELFF
.	TRBJ1-1	.	15	TRBV12-3/TRBV12-4	TGTGCCAGCAGTTTAGGCCCCAGGACGAACACTGAAGCTTTCTTT	CASSLGPRTNTEAFF
.	TRBJ2-3	.	13	TRBV19	TGTGCCAGTTGGGGAGCCCGGGCAGATACGCAGTATTTT	CASWGARADTQYF
few	TRBJ2-1	TRBD2	15	TRBV19	TGTGCCAGTAGTATATTCCGGGGGGATTACAATGAGCAGTTCTTC	CASSIFRGDYNEQFF
few	TRBJ2-1	.	12	TRBV27	TGTGCCAGCAGTTTAGTAGAAGGTGAGCAGTTCTTC	CASSLVEGEQFF
few	TRBJ2-5	TRBD2	15	TRBV7-3	TGTGCCAGCAGCTATAGCGGGGGCCTTGGGGAGACCCAGTACTTC	CASSYSGGLGETQYF
.	TRBJ1-2	.	15	TRBV13	TGTGCCAGCAGCTCCCACAGGGAACAGTTAGATGGCTACACCTTC	CASSSHREQLDGYTF
.	TRBJ2-1	TRBD2	15	TRBV6-1	TGTGCCAGCAGTCCCCAGCGGGGGAGAGACAATGAGCAGTTCTTC	CASSPQRGRDNEQFF
few	TRBJ2-2	.	13	TRBV10-3	TGTGCCGTCGAGGGGGCGAACACCGGGGAGCTGTTTTTT	CAVEGANTGELFF
.	TRBJ2-6	TRBD2	15	TRBV6-2/TRBV6-3	TGTGCCAGCACCGGGGGGATCTCTGGGGCCAACGTCCTGACTTTC	CASTGGISGANVLTF
.	TRBJ1-2	.	14	TRBV14	TGTGCCAGCAGCCAAGATGTTCCCACTTATGGCTACACCTTC	CASSQDVPTYGYTF
.	TRBJ2-3	.	15	TRBV11-2	TGTGCCAGCAGCCACGGCAGGGGTAGAACAGATACGCAGTATTTT	CASSHGRGRTDTQYF
many	TRBJ2-3	.	15	TRBV7-8	TGTGCCAGCAGACTAACCGGGCCCCGGCCGGATACGCAGTATTTT	CASRLTGPRPDTQYF
many	TRBJ1-5	.	16	TRBV19	TGTGCCAGTAGCAATCAGAGGGTTTCGGTGGATCAGCCCCAGCATTTT	CASSNQRVSVDQPQHF
few	TRBJ2-1	.	16	TRBV6-4	TGTGCCAGCAGTGACTCTCGGTCTGACAGCTACAATGAGCAGTTCTTC	CASSDSRSDSYNEQFF
few	TRBJ2-1	TRBD1	15	TRBV27	TGTGCCAGCAGTTTACAGGGGGCCCCCTACAATGAGCAGTTCTTC	CASSLQGAPYNEQFF
few	TRBJ1-2	.	14	TRBV24-1	TGTGCCACCAGTGATTCGGGGGTTAACTATGGCTACACCTTC	CATSDSGVNYGYTF
.	TRBJ1-4	.	16	TRBV18	TGTGCCAGCTCACCACCGCTAGGAGCAACTAATGAAAAACTGTTTTTT	CASSPPLGATNEKLFF
.	TRBJ1-6	.	15	TRBV5-6	TGTGCCAGCAGCTTGGGCAGGGGAGGAGGATCACCCCTCCACTTT	CASSLGRGGGSPLHF
.	TRBJ2-3	TRBD2	14	TRBV27	TGTGCCAGCAGTTCTCCCTGGACTAGAGATACGCAGTATTTT	CASSSPWTRDTQYF
.	TRBJ1-2	.	14	TRBV7-9	TGTGCCAGCAGCGGGGCGGGGATGAACTATGGCTACACCTTC	CASSGAGMNYGYTF
.	TRBJ2-3	.	15	TRBV2	TGTGCCAGCAGTGAGTCGACAGGAAGCACAGATACGCAGTATTTT	CASSESTGSTDTQYF
few	TRBJ1-1	.	15	TRBV27	TGTGCCAGCAGTTTATCGTCAGGGGCGGGCACTGAAGCTTTCTTT	CASSLSSGAGTEAFF
once	TRBJ1-6	TRBD1	16	TRBV28	TGTGCCAACAGTCCCACAGGGGAGGCCTATAATTCACCCCTCCACTTT	CANSPTGEAYNSPLHF
many	TRBJ1-1	.	14	TRBV7-2	TGTGCCAGCAGCTTAGAGATAGAGAACACTGAAGCTTTCTTT	CASSLEIENTEAFF
few	TRBJ2-1	TRBD2	16	TRBV5-6	TGTGCCAGCAGCTTGGCCTTCGGGACGGGAGGCAATGAGCAGTTCTTC	CASSLAFGTGGNEQFF
few	TRBJ2-7	.	14	TRBV7-2	TGTGCCAGCAGCTTGGGGGGGGGGCGAATCGAGCAGTACTTC	CASSLGGGRIEQYF
once	TRBJ2-3	TRBD2	16	TRBV18	TGTGCCAGCTCACCGTGGTTGGAGCGGGGCCCAGATACGCAGTATTTT	CASSPWLERGPDTQYF
many	TRBJ1-1	.	11	TRBV7-6	TGTGCCAGCAGCCCAGGGTTGGGAGCTTTCTTT	CASSPGLGAFF
many	TRBJ1-2	.	18	TRBV7-2	TGTGCCAGCCCCTTAGGGGGTTCACAGGGTTCCGGGGGGTATGGCTACACCTTC	CASPLGGSQGSGGYGYTF
.	TRBJ2-7	TRBD2	15	TRBV2	TGTGCCAGCAGTGAAGGCGGGGGTGGCTCCTACGAGCAGTACTTC	CASSEGGGGSYEQYF
.	TRBJ1-5	TRBD1	13	TRBV2	TGTGCCAGTACAGAGGGGGCGCGACAGCCCCAGCATTTT	CASTEGARQPQHF
.	TRBJ2-3	.	15	TRBV5-1	TGCGCCAGCAGCTTGGCCGGTCAGACCACAGATACGCAGTATTTT	CASSLAGQTTDTQYF
.	TRBJ1-1	.	14	TRBV4-1	TGCGCCAGCAGCCCGACAGGCCACGGCACTGAAGCTTTCTTT	CASSPTGHGTEAFF